This T cell receptor (beta chain) was recovered during a study of blood T cells in healthy people across ages (dated by TCRdb to about 2015). With regard to the full study: In model experiments, template switching captured roughly one uniquely barcoded TCR beta cDNA molecule for every two T cells. To track age-related changes in TCR beta repertoire diversity, the study relied on deep sequencing normalized with unique cDNA molecular identifiers. Four age groups were formed from the donors: young (average approximately 15 years), middle-aged (roughly 38), aged (approximately 60) and long-lived (more than 75). Donors of different ages were randomly distributed across sequencing lanes to avoid experimental bias. Using the same blood draw, the study looked at two additional independent replicas of 1 million unique cDNA reads for two donors, one aged 18 to 30 and the other aged 80 or older.

The paper's findings and limits, for the study overall: There was a strong correlation between observed TCR beta diversity and the percentage of naive T cells measured by flow cytometry. Since profiling was done on bulk unsorted PBMCs, naive and antigen-experienced compartments could not be conclusively compared. Estimates of total diversity based on one million sequenced T cells were considered lower bounds and underestimates. Observed TCR beta diversity per million T cells fell roughly linearly with age, and a significant reduction was already apparent by age roughly 40. Compared with the aged group, the long-lived group had more naive CD4+ T cells, fewer expanded clones and increased TCR diversity, suggesting age selection. Because the CMV infection status of the donors was unknown, age-related changes in expanded clonotypes may potentially have been confounded.

Deletion took 7 bases off V and 4 bases off J, with a span of 19 bases between the germline ends. CDR1 and CDR2, looked up from the germline V gene (reference sequence), are SEHNR and FQNEAQ. The CDR3 runs 15 amino acids, cysteine and phenylalanine included. Only the CDR3 part of the read is kept: 45 bases, read in frame from the first base. The library was produced with 5' RACE. The listed sequencing device is Illumina HiSeq 2500. A second PCR of about 6 to 11 cycles was run with a J-beta primer mix and a sample-barcoded 5' primer. A unique molecular identifier was introduced onto each TCR beta cDNA molecule by a template-switch 5' adaptor carrying 12 random nucleotides. Each sample yielded at least 3 million CDR3-containing paired-end reads. First-strand cDNA was synthesized from all RNA with the Mint cDNA synthesis kit, primed by a TRBC-specific oligonucleotide. Following uracil-DNA glycosylase treatment, a first 18-cycle PCR with universal primers M1SS and BC2_uni_R was performed on all cDNA. As for how the authors treated the data: For normalization, 1 million high-quality reads were randomly selected from each sample, with every read carrying a distinct molecular identifier. Instead of being binned into consensus sequences, reads that shared molecular identifiers were thrown out. MiTCR, run with a Q25 quality threshold and the strictest error-elimination algorithm, handled CDR3 identification, clonotype clustering and error correction. A nonparametric unseen species model with Euler transformation was used to estimate lower-bound total TCR beta diversity. TCRdb itself trimmed the public reads at Q25 with fastp, ran MiXCR and retained productive beta chains. Entries that share a CDR3 protein sequence are merged under the most common genes and DNA. The V and J calls here are based on TCRdb, not the publication. This sample is represented by approximately 1.5 million distinct CDR3 sequences; about 32% of them were singletons. The ten largest clones take up roughly 12% of the sample.

The roughly 38 donors, aged about 6 to 100 years, were systemically healthy Caucasian individuals from Russia. Each donor gave roughly 9 milliliters of peripheral blood, drawn into EDTA-treated Vacutainer tubes. PBMCs were isolated by Ficoll-Paque density-gradient centrifugation, with at least 6 million obtained per sample. Trizol reagent was used to extract total RNA from PBMCs, with at least 5 micrograms per sample. For every donor, an aliquot of PBMCs went through flow cytometry to measure the percentages of naive CD45RAhigh/CD27high T cells. On this clonotype itself: The target of this receptor is not known. Qualities for individual bases were not recorded, and no much larger clone is one base off.

The sample taken for sequencing was blood. The V gene is TRBV7-9 and the J gene is TRBJ1-2; 5 matching bases give a weak D call of TRBD1. The sequence came from a woman aged 30 to 39 in good health. In nucleotides, the sequence is TGTGCCAGCATCCAACCGGGGCAGGCTGTCTATGGCTACACCTTC. Translated, this gives CASIQPGQAVYGYTF.